The clone carrying this T cell receptor beta chain has a single count. The antigen is undetermined. TCRdb keeps only in-frame clones here, not all; method: immunoSEQ multiplex PCR. The sample contains under 5,500 clones, 85% to 95% of which appear only once. The data derive from a study of T cells in localized non-small cell lung cancer. Study-wide results and caveats: Higher blood T cell density tracked longer overall survival. The tumor had only one region sequenced, so heterogeneity remains possible.

The CDR3 runs 15 residues. The trim removed 3 bases at V and 7 bases at J, leaving 8 bases unmatched. The germline V gene encodes CDR1 SGHDT and CDR2 YYEEEE. The TCR was taken from a woman aged 35 to 69 with stage I lung adenocarcinoma. Sample: peripheral blood, taken before any cancer treatment. The chain has TRBV5-6 and TRBJ2-7; 12 bases align to TRBD1. CDR3 in DNA: TGTGCCAGCAGCTCCCGGGACAGGGGGCGTAAAGAGCAGTACTTC. Protein: CASSSRDRGRKEQYF. Variable domain in full (rest from reference TRBV5-6 and TRBJ2-7): DAGVTQSPTHLIKTRGQQVTLRCSPKSGHDTVSWYQQALGQGPQFIFQYYEEEERQRGNFPDRFSGHQFPNYSSELNVNALLLGDSALYLCASSSRDRGRKEQYFGPGTRLTVT.